These T cell receptor beta chains were read from a single sample in a study of blood T cell repertoires in COVID-19. Assay: immunoSEQ multiplex PCR; the TCRdb copy retains only in-frame clones and omits some. The table shows some 190,000 clones, with 75% to 80% occurring only once. The sample consisted of peripheral blood. The receptors were gathered from a woman between 45 and 60 years old with active or convalescent COVID-19. The CDR3 runs from the conserved cysteine through the conserved F or W. Each record gives: D gene, J gene, clone size, V gene, CDR3 protein, CDR3 DNA. D genes are given only for firm matches. Some rows mark clone size as missing; the rest say once, few, many or name a class of expanded clone.

D gene: -
J gene: TRBJ2-5
clone size: -
V gene: TRBV11-3
CDR3 protein: CASSLNQDQETQYF
CDR3 DNA: TGTGCCAGCAGCTTAAATCAGGACCAAGAGACCCAGTACTTC

D gene: TRBD1
J gene: TRBJ1-2
clone size: -
V gene: TRBV20-1
CDR3 protein: CSASEGATPNYGYTF
CDR3 DNA: TGCAGTGCTAGTGAGGGGGCGACTCCTAACTATGGCTACACCTTC

D gene: -
J gene: TRBJ1-1
clone size: -
V gene: TRBV28
CDR3 protein: CASMRFLGNTEAFF
CDR3 DNA: TGTGCCAGCATGCGTTTCCTAGGGAACACTGAAGCTTTCTTT

D gene: -
J gene: TRBJ1-2
clone size: -
V gene: TRBV24-1
CDR3 protein: CATSDGANYGYTF
CDR3 DNA: TGTGCCACCAGCGACGGAGCTAACTATGGCTACACCTTC

D gene: TRBD1
J gene: TRBJ1-2
clone size: few
V gene: TRBV19
CDR3 protein: CASSPTGTNYGYTF
CDR3 DNA: TGTGCCAGTAGCCCGACAGGGACAAACTATGGCTACACCTTC

D gene: TRBD1
J gene: TRBJ2-1
clone size: -
V gene: TRBV7-3
CDR3 protein: CASSLNPGTGAYNEQFF
CDR3 DNA: TGTGCCAGCAGCTTAAACCCGGGGACAGGGGCCTACAATGAGCAGTTCTTC

D gene: TRBD1
J gene: TRBJ2-1
clone size: -
V gene: TRBV2
CDR3 protein: CASSDVTGGYNEQFF
CDR3 DNA: TGTGCCAGCAGTGATGTGACAGGGGGCTACAATGAGCAGTTCTTC

D gene: -
J gene: TRBJ2-4
clone size: few
V gene: TRBV5-6
CDR3 protein: CASSFYTGEDIQYF
CDR3 DNA: TGTGCCAGCAGCTTTTATACAGGGGAGGACATTCAGTACTTC

D gene: -
J gene: TRBJ1-1
clone size: once
V gene: TRBV6-5
CDR3 protein: CASSYSAERNTEAFF
CDR3 DNA: TGTGCCAGCAGTTACTCCGCAGAGCGAAACACTGAAGCTTTCTTT

D gene: -
J gene: TRBJ1-2
clone size: -
V gene: TRBV29-1
CDR3 protein: CSVYQASNYGYTF
CDR3 DNA: TGCAGCGTTTACCAGGCTTCTAACTATGGCTACACCTTC

D gene: -
J gene: TRBJ1-3
clone size: -
V gene: TRBV19
CDR3 protein: CASSIRQANTIYF
CDR3 DNA: TGTGCCAGTAGTATTCGACAGGCAAACACCATATATTTT

D gene: TRBD1
J gene: TRBJ1-2
clone size: -
V gene: TRBV20-1
CDR3 protein: CSASVGQQYGYTF
CDR3 DNA: TGCAGTGCTAGTGTGGGACAGCAATATGGCTACACCTTC

D gene: -
J gene: TRBJ2-7
clone size: few
V gene: TRBV4-2
CDR3 protein: CASSQQDTYEQYF
CDR3 DNA: TGTGCCAGCAGCCAACAGGACACTTACGAGCAGTACTTC

D gene: -
J gene: TRBJ2-7
clone size: -
V gene: TRBV28
CDR3 protein: CASSLTSSYEQYF
CDR3 DNA: TGTGCCAGCAGTTTGACTAGCTCCTACGAGCAGTACTTC

D gene: -
J gene: TRBJ2-5
clone size: -
V gene: TRBV7-6
CDR3 protein: CASSLAPRGMKGPITQETQYF
CDR3 DNA: TGTGCCAGCAGCTTAGCGCCGCGGGGTATGAAGGGCCCAATAACCCAAGAGACCCAGTACTTC

D gene: -
J gene: TRBJ1-1
clone size: -
V gene: TRBV30
CDR3 protein: CAWSVARTVGSKSEAFF
CDR3 DNA: TGTGCCTGGAGTGTAGCCCGGACAGTGGGGTCAAAATCTGAAGCTTTCTTT

D gene: -
J gene: TRBJ2-5
clone size: -
V gene: TRBV12-3/TRBV12-4
CDR3 protein: CASSSSGQETQYF
CDR3 DNA: TGTGCCAGCAGTAGCTCCGGGCAAGAGACCCAGTACTTC

D gene: TRBD1
J gene: TRBJ1-6
clone size: -
V gene: TRBV18
CDR3 protein: CASSGTENNSPLHF
CDR3 DNA: TGTGCCAGCTCAGGGACAGAGAATAATTCACCCCTCCACTTT

D gene: TRBD1
J gene: TRBJ1-3
clone size: -
V gene: TRBV5-1
CDR3 protein: CASQGGGSSSGNTIYF
CDR3 DNA: TGCGCCAGCCAAGGGGGCGGATCGAGCTCTGGAAACACCATATATTTT

D gene: -
J gene: TRBJ1-1
clone size: -
V gene: TRBV30
CDR3 protein: CAWSPWRNTEAFF
CDR3 DNA: TGTGCCTGGAGCCCCTGGAGGAACACTGAAGCTTTCTTT

D gene: TRBD2
J gene: TRBJ2-3
clone size: -
V gene: TRBV7-2
CDR3 protein: CASSITSGRIPDTQYF
CDR3 DNA: TGTGCCAGCAGCATCACTAGCGGGAGAATCCCAGATACGCAGTATTTT

D gene: -
J gene: TRBJ1-1
clone size: -
V gene: TRBV30
CDR3 protein: CAWRKKEGRNTEAFF
CDR3 DNA: TGTGCCTGGAGGAAAAAGGAGGGGAGGAACACTGAAGCTTTCTTT

D gene: -
J gene: TRBJ1-2
clone size: -
V gene: TRBV30
CDR3 protein: CAWRGSGWNYGYTF
CDR3 DNA: TGTGCCTGGAGAGGGAGCGGGTGGAACTATGGCTACACCTTC

D gene: -
J gene: TRBJ1-6
clone size: -
V gene: TRBV7-2
CDR3 protein: CASSLNGPGNSPLHF
CDR3 DNA: TGTGCCAGCAGCTTAAACGGGCCGGGGAATTCACCCCTCCACTTT

D gene: TRBD1
J gene: TRBJ2-7
clone size: -
V gene: TRBV30
CDR3 protein: CAWGDSLSYEQYF
CDR3 DNA: TGTGCCTGGGGGGACAGCCTATCCTACGAGCAGTACTTC

D gene: TRBD2
J gene: TRBJ2-2
clone size: -
V gene: TRBV5-4
CDR3 protein: CASSLVLSGGNIGELFF
CDR3 DNA: TGTGCCAGCAGCTTGGTTCTGAGCGGGGGGAATATCGGGGAGCTGTTTTTT

D gene: TRBD2
J gene: TRBJ2-3
clone size: -
V gene: TRBV15
CDR3 protein: CATRGLGLAGVTDTQYF
CDR3 DNA: TGTGCCACCAGGGGTCTTGGCCTAGCGGGAGTCACAGATACGCAGTATTTT

D gene: -
J gene: TRBJ1-1
clone size: -
V gene: TRBV19
CDR3 protein: CASSMAGGGMNTEAFF
CDR3 DNA: TGTGCCAGTAGTATGGCGGGGGGAGGCATGAACACTGAAGCTTTCTTT

D gene: TRBD1
J gene: TRBJ1-2
clone size: -
V gene: TRBV6-5
CDR3 protein: CASSHRDRRNYGYTF
CDR3 DNA: TGTGCCAGCAGTCACCGGGACAGGCGGAACTATGGCTACACCTTC

D gene: -
J gene: TRBJ2-7
clone size: -
V gene: TRBV7-2
CDR3 protein: CASSWGRSTYEQYF
CDR3 DNA: TGTGCCAGCAGCTGGGGCAGAAGTACCTACGAGCAGTACTTC

D gene: TRBD1
J gene: TRBJ1-1
clone size: -
V gene: TRBV7-3
CDR3 protein: CASSLTTGTEAFF
CDR3 DNA: TGTGCCAGCAGCTTAACGACAGGGACTGAAGCTTTCTTT

D gene: -
J gene: TRBJ1-1
clone size: -
V gene: TRBV18
CDR3 protein: CASSPSERNTEAFF
CDR3 DNA: TGTGCCAGCTCACCGTCAGAAAGGAACACTGAAGCTTTCTTT

D gene: TRBD2
J gene: TRBJ2-5
clone size: -
V gene: TRBV3-1/TRBV3-2
CDR3 protein: CASSPAGGQETQYF
CDR3 DNA: TGTGCCAGCTCCCCAGCGGGGGGGCAAGAGACCCAGTACTTC

D gene: -
J gene: TRBJ1-1
clone size: -
V gene: TRBV30
CDR3 protein: CAWGLGGAQGEAFF
CDR3 DNA: TGTGCCTGGGGATTAGGGGGGGCTCAGGGTGAAGCTTTCTTT

D gene: -
J gene: TRBJ1-1
clone size: -
V gene: TRBV28
CDR3 protein: CASSYGHRNTEAFF
CDR3 DNA: TGTGCCAGCAGTTATGGACACAGGAACACTGAAGCTTTCTTT

D gene: TRBD1
J gene: TRBJ1-1
clone size: few
V gene: TRBV7-2
CDR3 protein: CASRRTGQGFGDTEAFF
CDR3 DNA: TGTGCCAGCAGACGTACGGGACAGGGTTTTGGGGACACTGAAGCTTTCTTT

D gene: TRBD1
J gene: TRBJ1-1
clone size: -
V gene: TRBV19
CDR3 protein: CASPPGGTGGLGKNTEAFF
CDR3 DNA: TGTGCCAGCCCTCCGGGCGGGACAGGGGGCCTTGGGAAGAACACTGAAGCTTTCTTT

D gene: -
J gene: TRBJ1-1
clone size: -
V gene: TRBV9
CDR3 protein: CASSVSLNTEAFF
CDR3 DNA: TGTGCCAGCAGCGTATCATTGAACACTGAAGCTTTCTTT

D gene: -
J gene: TRBJ1-6
clone size: -
V gene: TRBV7-2
CDR3 protein: CASSLVHGGAPLHF
CDR3 DNA: TGTGCCAGCAGCTTAGTCCACGGTGGAGCACCCCTCCACTTT

D gene: TRBD2
J gene: TRBJ2-1
clone size: -
V gene: TRBV11-3
CDR3 protein: CASSWGTSGVNEQFF
CDR3 DNA: TGTGCCAGCAGCTGGGGGACTAGCGGGGTCAATGAGCAGTTCTTC

D gene: TRBD1
J gene: TRBJ1-1
clone size: few
V gene: TRBV7-2
CDR3 protein: CASSLAAAGGTAAFF
CDR3 DNA: TGTGCCAGCAGCTTAGCCGCCGCAGGGGGCACCGCAGCTTTCTTT

D gene: TRBD1
J gene: TRBJ2-3
clone size: -
V gene: TRBV5-6
CDR3 protein: CASSPRRQGMTDTQYF
CDR3 DNA: TGTGCCAGCAGTCCCCGACGACAGGGGATGACAGATACGCAGTATTTT

D gene: -
J gene: TRBJ1-1
clone size: -
V gene: TRBV6-1
CDR3 protein: CATQGGGADTEAFF
CDR3 DNA: TGTGCCACCCAAGGTGGGGGGGCCGACACTGAAGCTTTCTTT

D gene: TRBD1
J gene: TRBJ2-3
clone size: -
V gene: TRBV30
CDR3 protein: CAWSLRQGSTDTQYF
CDR3 DNA: TGTGCCTGGAGTCTTAGACAGGGGAGCACAGATACGCAGTATTTT

D gene: -
J gene: TRBJ2-2
clone size: -
V gene: TRBV12-3/TRBV12-4
CDR3 protein: CASSFNGAGELFF
CDR3 DNA: TGTGCCAGCAGTTTTAACGGGGCCGGGGAGCTGTTTTTT

D gene: TRBD1
J gene: TRBJ2-7
clone size: once
V gene: TRBV5-8
CDR3 protein: CASSHALVGQAYEQYF
CDR3 DNA: TGTGCCAGCAGCCATGCTCTGGTAGGACAGGCCTACGAGCAGTACTTC